The table lists the clone carrying this TCR beta chain with a few counts. Its specificity is unknown. General study points: Greatest tumor Treg TCR overlap was with tumor naive CD4+ cells.

This CDR3 spans 15 amino acids. V was trimmed by 2 bases and J by 2 bases, leaving 10 bases between them. Constant-region reverse primers amplified full-length variable regions, followed by semi-nested Nested Universal Primer A PCR. TCRdb reprocessed the 5' RACE reads with MiXCR, giving one entry per CDR3 protein. The table records more than 40,000 distinct CDR3 sequences, roughly 27% of them present only once. Sequencing was done on a sample of memory CD4+ T cells sorted from a lymph node. The subset is: memory CD4+ T cells, CD4+CD45RO+CD25-. This chain connects TRBV12-3 or TRBV12-4 to TRBJ2-1; a weak D match, TRBD2 (5 bases). The receptor was derived from a female donor with breast cancer. Written as DNA, the CDR3 is TGTGCCAGCAGTTTAAGAGGGAGTCCCTACAATGAGCAGTTCTTC. Translated, it gives CASSLRGSPYNEQFF.